Listed below are T cell receptor beta chains from one sample, sequenced in a study of vaccination and CD4 T cells after COVID-19. TCRdb independently ran MiXCR on the PCR reads; one entry per CDR3 protein. The sample yields about 17,000 distinct CDR3 sequences, almost 40% seen once. Their recognized antigens are unknown. Sequencing was done on a sample of CD4+ T cells from blood, cultured in vitro. These receptors all come from a human donor who had recovered from COVID-19. CDR3s include the opening cysteine and the closing phenylalanine or tryptophan. The order of the fields is J gene, D gene, clone size, V gene, CDR3 DNA, CDR3 protein. A D gene is named only where the DNA matches it firmly. Clone sizes are given selectively: once, few, many, or a class where the clone is expanded.

TRBJ2-7 TRBD2 few TRBV20-1 TGCAGTGCTAGGCCGCTAGCGGGTATCATGGTCGAGCAGTACTTC CSARPLAGIMVEQYF
TRBJ2-7 NA NA TRBV21-1 TGTGCCAGCAGCAGTGAGCGGGAGGACGAGCAGTACTTC CASSSEREDEQYF
TRBJ2-1 NA NA TRBV18 TGTGCCAGCTCACCACAATCGTCAGGGGCCAATGAGCAGTTCTTC CASSPQSSGANEQFF
TRBJ1-1 TRBD1 few TRBV27 TGTGCCAGCAGCCACCCACAGGGGGCGGACACTGAAGCTTTCTTT CASSHPQGADTEAFF
TRBJ2-2 NA NA TRBV7-8 TGTGCCAGCAGCTTGGGCGGAAGGGTGATCAGCGGGGAGCTGTTTTTT CASSLGGRVISGELFF
TRBJ2-3 TRBD2 NA TRBV27 TGTGCCAGCAGTTCCGGACTAGCGGGAGCTAAACGGGGTGGCACAGATACGCAGTATTTT CASSSGLAGAKRGGTDTQYF
TRBJ2-7 TRBD2 few TRBV7-9 TGTGCCAGCAGCCTTACTAGCGTCTACGAGCAGTACTTC CASSLTSVYEQYF
TRBJ1-5 TRBD1 NA TRBV4-1 TGCGCCAGCAGCCAATTCAAGGTACGGGACAGGGTTAAGTGGAATCAGCCCCAGCATTTT CASSQFKVRDRVKWNQPQHF
TRBJ2-2 TRBD2 NA TRBV24-1 TGTGCCACCAGGAGCGGGAGGGGGGACACCGGGGAGCTGTTTTTT CATRSGRGDTGELFF
TRBJ2-4 NA few TRBV20-1 TGCAGTGCTCTCCATAACCGGGACCACAAAAACATTCAGTACTTC CSALHNRDHKNIQYF
TRBJ1-5 NA NA TRBV4-2 TGTGCCAGCAGCCAAGATGGGGGTTGGGGTCAGCCCCAGCATTTT CASSQDGGWGQPQHF
TRBJ2-3 TRBD2 NA TRBV6-2/TRBV6-3 TGTGCCAGCAGCACTCCCGCGGGAGGCACAGATACGCAGTATTTT CASSTPAGGTDTQYF
TRBJ2-1 NA few TRBV5-5 TGTGCCAGCAGCCCCGGTTGGTCTGGGAATGAGCAGTTCTTC CASSPGWSGNEQFF
TRBJ2-1 TRBD2 NA TRBV2 TGTGCCAGCAGTGGACTAGCGATGGATGGGGGTGAGCAGTTCTTC CASSGLAMDGGEQFF
TRBJ2-5 NA NA TRBV12-3/TRBV12-4 TGTGCCAGCAGTTTCCCCAGCAGGGTAGAGACCCAGTACTTC CASSFPSRVETQYF
TRBJ2-2 NA NA TRBV5-1 TGCGCCATCCGACCAGGGGTTGGTGCCGGGGAGCTGTTTTTT CAIRPGVGAGELFF
TRBJ1-2 TRBD1 NA TRBV7-3 TGTGCCAGCAGCGACGACAGGGGGCAGACTAACTATGGCTACACCTTC CASSDDRGQTNYGYTF
TRBJ1-5 TRBD1 few TRBV18 TGTGCCAGCTCACAAGGGACAGGGGGTTCTCAGCCCCAGCATTTT CASSQGTGGSQPQHF
TRBJ1-4 NA NA TRBV7-2 TGTGCCAGCAGCCAGGACGGCAGGCCAAATGAAAAACTGTTTTTT CASSQDGRPNEKLFF
TRBJ1-1 TRBD1 NA TRBV28 TGTGCCAGCAGAACAGGGGGCAGGATGAACACTGAAGCTTTCTTT CASRTGGRMNTEAFF
TRBJ1-2 NA NA TRBV7-2 TGTGCCAGCAGCTCGGGGGAAGGTGGCTACACCTTC CASSSGEGGYTF
TRBJ2-3 NA few TRBV7-6 TGTGCCAGCAGCCAGTTGGGGAAGACAGATACGCAGTATTTT CASSQLGKTDTQYF
TRBJ2-2 NA NA TRBV7-9 TGTGCCAGCAGCTGGGCGGGGTCCGGGGAGCTGTTTTTT CASSWAGSGELFF
TRBJ2-7 NA few TRBV6-1 TGTGCCAGCACCAGGCGGGAAGGGCCCTACGAGCAGTACTTC CASTRREGPYEQYF
TRBJ2-3 TRBD2 few TRBV4-3 TGCGCCAGCAGCCAAGATTGGGTTCAGGGGACTAGCGGGGGATCAGATACGCAGTATTTT CASSQDWVQGTSGGSDTQYF
TRBJ1-2 NA few TRBV20-1 TGCAGTGCTAAACAGGACTATGGCTACACCTTC CSAKQDYGYTF
TRBJ2-1 NA NA TRBV4-1 TGCGCCAGCAGCCCCTCGGACCGACCCAGCTCCTACAATGAGCAGTTCTTC CASSPSDRPSSYNEQFF
TRBJ2-1 NA NA TRBV5-3 TGTGCCAGAAGCATACAACCTAGATTCTCCTACAATGAGCAGTTCTTC CARSIQPRFSYNEQFF